The T cell receptor (beta chain) described here comes from a study of T cell clusters in autoimmune cytopenias. Germline CDR1 and CDR2: MNHEY and SVGAGI. The CDR3 consists of 13 residues. Each sample's input was approximately 0.25 ug genomic DNA, about 38,000 genome equivalents. Measured by frequency, this clonotype is medium-sized. TRB was amplified by touch-down multiplex PCR, primer pools A and B combined. For each CDR3 protein, TCRdb gives one entry from its re-call of the multiplex PCR reads, without DNA. With approximately 7,000 distinct CDR3 sequences in the sample, the ten largest clones hold more than 15%. These data also formed part of another study, on T cell repertoires in aging, cancer and after chemotherapy.

Sample: peripheral blood. This chain joins TRBV6-5 and TRBJ1-6. The clonotype comes from a human donor in good health. CDR3 sequence reads: CASSAKVHSPLHF.